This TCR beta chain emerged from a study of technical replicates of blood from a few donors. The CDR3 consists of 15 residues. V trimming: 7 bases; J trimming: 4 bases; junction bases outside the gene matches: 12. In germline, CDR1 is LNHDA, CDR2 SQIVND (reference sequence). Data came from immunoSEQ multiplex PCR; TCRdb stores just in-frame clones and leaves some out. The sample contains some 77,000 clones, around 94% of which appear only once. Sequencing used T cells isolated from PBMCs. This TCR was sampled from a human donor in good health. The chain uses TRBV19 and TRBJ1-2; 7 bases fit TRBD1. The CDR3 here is CASTLGGAGSYGYTF. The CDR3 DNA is TGTGCCAGTACCCTAGGGGGCGCGGGGAGCTATGGCTACACCTTC.